These 18 T cell receptor beta chains came from one sample sequenced in a study of cytomegalovirus exposure and HLA in healthy donors. With 60 Vbeta and 13 Jbeta primers, the PCR was carried out. TCRdb's table, derived via immunoSEQ multiplex PCR, lists solely in-frame clones and lacks some. The listing contains about 82,000 clones. The sequenced sample was PBMCs. The source is a woman in her thirties in good health and CMV-seronegative.

The J gene is TRBJ2-1, the V gene TRBV7-9, with TRBD2 identical over 11 bases. This CDR3 spans 13 amino acids. The trim removed 9 bases at V and 10 bases at J, leaving 8 bases unmatched. Germline CDR1 is SEHNR and CDR2 is FQNEAQ (reference sequence). The CDR3 DNA reads as TGTGCCAGTCGTAGCGGGGGGGACGGGGAGCAGTTCTTC. Its protein is CASRSGGDGEQFF.

This sequence joins TRBV2 and TRBJ2-1; TRBD2 matches at 9 bases. With 5 bases clipped from V and 4 bases from J, the junction kept 6 bases outside the gene matches. From germline, CDR1 is SNHLY and CDR2 FYNNEI. The CDR3 is 15 amino acids. The CDR3 sequence is CASSPIAGDYNEQFF. The DNA for the CDR3 is TGTGCCAGCAGTCCTATAGCGGGGGATTACAATGAGCAGTTCTTC. Full variable domain (missing parts from reference TRBV2 and TRBJ2-1): EPEVTQTPSHQVTQMGQEVILRCVPISNHLYFYWYRQILGQKVEFLVSFYNNEISEKSEIFDDQFSVERPDGSNFTLKIRSTKLEDSAMYFCASSPIAGDYNEQFFGPGTRLTVL.

The chain is built from TRBV6-4 and TRBJ2-5; 8 bases agree with TRBD1. Germline V CDR1 and CDR2: MRHNA, SNTAGT. The junction had 6 bases not matched to a gene; V was cut back by 1 base and J by 5 bases. The CDR3 sequence is 15 residues long. The CDR3: CASSDLTGVRETQYF. CDR3 nucleotide sequence: TGTGCCAGCAGTGACTTGACAGGGGTTCGGGAGACCCAGTACTTC.

The gene calls are TRBV19 and TRBJ1-1, with D hard to call. This CDR3 has 15 residues. The V end was cut by 3 bases, the J end by 1 base, with 12 bases between. Looked up from germline, CDR1 is LNHDA and CDR2 is SQIVND (reference sequence). In nucleotides, the CDR3 is TGTGCCAGTAGTATCGGGGTCTTGGGGAACACTGAAGCTTTCTTT. This gives the protein CASSIGVLGNTEAFF.

V and J are TRBV18 and TRBJ2-5; 10 bases are shared with TRBD1. The CDR3 is 14 amino acids. Germline lookup yields CDR1 KGHSH and CDR2 LQKENI. The J segment lost 2 bases and the V segment lost 3 bases, leaving 0 bases of the junction unmatched. The CDR3 region has the DNA TGTGCCAGCTCACCGGGACAGGGGCAAGAGACCCAGTACTTC. Residues: CASSPGQGQETQYF.

Concerning this clone itself: One end of the junction fails to match germline, which may point to a read error. The V gene is TRBV6-5, the J gene TRBJ1-1; D not resolved. The CDR3 spans 14 residues. From germline, CDR1 is MNHEY and CDR2 SVGAGI. The CDR3 nucleotides read TGTGCCAGCAGTTACTCGACACAGTCAACTGAAGATTTCTTT. Protein sequence: CASSYSTQSTEDFF.

The rearrangement links TRBV10-3 to TRBJ2-7, with 7 bases identical to TRBD2. The trim removed 4 bases at V and 3 bases at J, leaving 6 bases unmatched. Germline CDR1 ENHRY, CDR2 SYGVKD. The CDR3 has 14 amino acids. CDR3 loop: CAISGGRGNYEQYF. As DNA, the CDR3 is TGTGCCATCAGTGGAGGGAGGGGAAACTACGAGCAGTACTTC.

The chain joins TRBV19 to TRBJ2-7; D ambiguous. Germline-derived CDR1 and CDR2 are LNHDA and SQIVND (reference sequence). With 1 base removed from V and 0 bases from J, the gap between germline ends came to 7 bases. CDR3 size: 14 residues. The CDR3 nucleotides are TGTGCCAGTAGTATAGCGGGTAGCTCCTACGAGCAGTACTTC. It yields the protein CASSIAGSSYEQYF.

Notes on this clone: An end of the junction does not agree with germline; a read error may underlie this. The V and J genes are TRBV4-1 and TRBJ2-3, with no clear D. The CDR3 has 13 residues. Germline V gene sequence: CDR1 MGHRA, CDR2 YSYEKL. The CDR3, as DNA: TGCGCCAGCAGCCCCCAACTGCATGATAAGCAGTATTTT. Residues: CASSPQLHDKQYF.

The chain links TRBV7-8 to TRBJ2-3; the D gene is possibly TRBD2 (6 bases). Between the trimmed V and J ends, which lost 5 bases and 5 bases, there was a span of 17 bases. The CDR3 runs 15 residues. Germline assignment: CDR1 SGHVS and CDR2 FQNEAQ. The CDR3 loop reads CASSARLVEGDTQYF. For the CDR3, the DNA is TGTGCCAGCAGCGCAAGACTAGTCGAGGGAGATACGCAGTATTTT.

This rearrangement joins TRBV7-9 to TRBJ1-3; TRBD1 is a possible D gene (5 bases). Trimming took off 8 bases at V and 2 bases at J, with 13 bases between the two ends. CDR1 is SEHNR and CDR2 is FQNEAQ in the germline V gene (reference sequence). The CDR3 covers 14 residues. CDR3 DNA: TGTGCCAGCGGGGCTTTACAGGCTGGAAACACCATATATTTT. Translated, it gives CASGALQAGNTIYF.

The chain combines TRBV10-3 with TRBJ2-7; weak D call: TRBD2 (6 bases). CDR3 size: 15 residues. Trimming removed 4 bases from V and 3 bases from J, with 16 bases in between. Germline V lookup: CDR1 ENHRY, CDR2 SYGVKD. The CDR3 spells CAISAVGGGVYEQYF. CDR3 DNA sequence: TGTGCCATCAGTGCGGTCGGCGGAGGGGTCTACGAGCAGTACTTC.

The chain is built from TRBV6-1 and TRBJ1-1, with TRBD1 identical over 9 bases. V was clipped by 0 bases and J by 8 bases; unmatched bases: 4. CDR3 length: 14 amino acids. Per germline, CDR1 MNHNS and CDR2 SASEGT. The CDR3 region has the DNA TGTGCCAGCAGTGAAGCGGGGGGACAGGGAGAAGCTTTCTTT. Residues: CASSEAGGQGEAFF.

The CDR3 reads CASSPSSDTQYF. The CDR3 DNA reads as TGTGCCAGCTCACCATCATCAGATACGCAGTATTTT. The V call is TRBV18, the J call TRBJ2-3; D is unresolved. CDR1 and CDR2 from the germline V gene are KGHSH and LQKENI. The CDR3 sequence is 12 residues long. Trimming took 2 bases from V and 4 from J, leaving 4 bases between them.

The genes are TRBV10-3 and TRBJ1-2; TRBD1 matches at 7 bases. After removal of 6 bases from V and 8 bases from J, the junction contained 9 bases not matched to a gene. There are 13 residues in the CDR3. Germline V gives CDR1 ENHRY, CDR2 SYGVKD. CDR3 bases: TGTGCCATCAGCGCCGACAGGGACCGGGGCTACACCTTC. Translating it yields CAISADRDRGYTF.

The chain employs TRBV30 and TRBJ1-5, with 8 bases that match TRBD1. CDR1 is GTSNPN and CDR2 is SVGIG in the germline V gene (reference sequence). The CDR3 extends over 14 amino acids. V shed 2 bases, J shed 6 bases, and the junction held 6 bases outside the gene matches. The CDR3, as DNA: TGTGCCTGGAGTCCCGGACAGGGAGGTCAGCCCCAGCATTTT. This encodes CAWSPGQGGQPQHF.

The chain links TRBV5-6 to TRBJ1-1; TRBD1 is a possible D gene (5 bases). V was trimmed by 4 bases and J by 3 bases, leaving 13 bases between them. The germline V gene encodes CDR1 SGHDT and CDR2 YYEEEE. This CDR3 region has 14 residues. In DNA form, the CDR3 reads TGTGCCAGCAGCCCCTGGGGGGGGTACACTGAAGCTTTCTTT. Amino acid sequence: CASSPWGGYTEAFF.

V usage is TRBV7-8 and J usage is TRBJ1-1; 10 bases agree with TRBD1. Germline V CDR1 and CDR2: SGHVS, FQNEAQ. This CDR3 region has 14 residues. J gave up 6 bases and V 5 bases, and 6 bases lay outside the gene matches. CDR3 region: CASSPLTGGPEAFF. DNA of the CDR3: TGTGCCAGCAGCCCCCTGACAGGGGGCCCTGAAGCTTTCTTT.